These 13 T cell receptor beta chains came from one sample sequenced in a study of blood T cell repertoires in COVID-19. Repertoires were generated with immunoSEQ multiplex PCR, while TCRdb's copy carries only in-frame clones and drops some. The sample records around 280,000 clones, 89% being singletons. The sequenced sample consisted of peripheral blood. Receptors were obtained from a woman in her twenties or thirties with COVID-19, enrolled during active disease.

The V call is TRBV14, the J call TRBJ1-3, with D perhaps TRBD1 (5 bases). V was clipped by 1 base and J by 3 bases, with 13 bases between them. The CDR3 loop spans 16 amino acids. In germline, CDR1 is SGHDN, CDR2 FVKESK. The chain's CDR3 is CASSQVAEGYGNTIYF. The CDR3 region has the DNA TGTGCCAGCAGCCAAGTCGCGGAGGGGTATGGAAACACCATATATTTT.

This chain uses TRBV19 with TRBJ2-1; 9 positions agree with TRBD1. Germline V gene data show CDR1 as LNHDA and CDR2 as SQIVND (reference sequence). The V segment lost 8 bases and the J segment 9 bases; nucleotides outside the gene matches: 2. This CDR3 contains 11 residues. CDR3 protein: CASGQGIEQFF. The DNA of the CDR3 is TGTGCCAGTGGACAGGGGATTGAGCAGTTCTTC. Together with reference TRBV19 and TRBJ2-1, the CDR3 gives the full variable domain: DGGITQSPKYLFRKEGQNVTLSCEQNLNHDAMYWYRQDPGQGLRLIYYSQIVNDFQKGDIAEGYSVSREKKESFPLTVTSAQKNPTAFYLCASGQGIEQFFGPGTRLTVL.

J is TRBJ2-7 and V is TRBV7-2; 8 bases match TRBD2. Germline V gene sequence: CDR1 SGHTA, CDR2 FQGNSA. The J segment lost 9 bases and the V segment lost 3 bases, leaving 7 bases of the junction unmatched. This CDR3 is built from 13 residues. The CDR3 is CASSLSGGPGQYF. CDR3 DNA sequence: TGTGCCAGCAGCTTGAGCGGGGGACCAGGGCAGTACTTC. Combining the CDR3 with reference TRBV7-2 and TRBJ2-7 gives the whole variable domain GAGVSQSPSNKVTEKGKDVELRCDPISGHTALYWYRQSLGQGLEFLIYFQGNSAPDKSGLPSDRFSAERTGGSVSTLTIQRTQQEDSAVYLCASSLSGGPGQYFGPGTRLTVT.

The chain employs TRBV2 and TRBJ1-2; TRBD1 matches at 11 bases. The CDR3 runs 17 residues. Germline V CDR1 and CDR2: SNHLY, FYNNEI. J lost 5 bases, V lost 2 bases, and 10 bases had no gene match. CDR3 DNA: TGTGCCAGCAGTGAAAGAATTGGACAGGGGGCCTATTATGGCTACACCTTC. Protein sequence: CASSERIGQGAYYGYTF.

The rearrangement uses TRBV19 and TRBJ1-5, with 7 bases fitting TRBD1. Losses at the gene ends were 7 bases for V and 7 bases for J; bases not matched to a gene: 4. This CDR3 has 12 residues. Germline V CDR1 and CDR2: LNHDA, SQIVND (reference sequence). The CDR3 loop reads CASTSTGQPQHF. In DNA, the CDR3 is TGTGCCAGTACCTCGACAGGGCAGCCCCAGCATTTT.

The genes are TRBV5-1 and TRBJ2-1; D call uncertain. Looked up from germline, CDR1 is SGHRS and CDR2 is YFSETQ. The CDR3 has 15 amino acids. V was trimmed by 0 bases and J by 0 bases, leaving 7 bases between them. The CDR3 loop reads CASSLGLASYNEQFF. DNA for the CDR3: TGCGCCAGCAGCTTGGGACTCGCCTCCTACAATGAGCAGTTCTTC.

V gene TRBV18 combines with J gene TRBJ1-2, with D possibly being TRBD1 (5 bases). This CDR3 comprises 16 residues. Germline assignment: CDR1 KGHSH and CDR2 LQKENI. The V end lost 4 bases, the J end lost 3 bases, and 18 bases lay between the germline ends. As DNA, the CDR3 is TGTGCCAGCTCACGGCAGGGACTGAAAACAGACTATGGCTACACCTTC. It specifies CASSRQGLKTDYGYTF.

The V call is TRBV9, the J call TRBJ2-1; 11 positions agree with TRBD2. CDR1 is SGDLS and CDR2 is YYNGEE in the germline V gene. This CDR3 has 16 residues. Losses at the gene ends were 0 bases for V and 3 bases for J; bases not matched to a gene: 2. CDR3 residues: CASSVEGTSGYNEQFF. The CDR3 DNA follows: TGTGCCAGCAGCGTAGAGGGGACTAGCGGCTACAATGAGCAGTTCTTC. Together with reference TRBV9 and TRBJ2-1, the CDR3 gives the full variable domain: DSGVTQTPKHLITATGQRVTLRCSPRSGDLSVYWYQQSLDQGLQFLIQYYNGEERAKGNILERFSAQQFPDLHSELNLSSLELGDSALYFCASSVEGTSGYNEQFFGPGTRLTVL.

The chain employs TRBV19 and TRBJ1-1; 9 bases line up with TRBD1. Germline V gives CDR1 LNHDA, CDR2 SQIVND (reference sequence). V shed 4 bases and J 5 bases; nucleotides not matched to a gene: 5. This CDR3 has 14 amino acids. The CDR3 DNA follows: TGTGCCAGTAGTACCCTGACAGGGGGAACTGAAGCTTTCTTT. It translates to CASSTLTGGTEAFF.

The chain recombines TRBV4-1 with TRBJ1-2; no clear D gene. The V gene lost 1 base and the J gene lost 4 bases, with 13 bases spanning the gap. CDR1 is MGHRA, CDR2 YSYEKL, per germline. The CDR3 covers 15 residues. The CDR3 region is CASSQVAKDSYGYTF. CDR3 DNA sequence: TGCGCCAGCAGCCAAGTGGCAAAAGATTCCTATGGCTACACCTTC.

This chain joins TRBV6-5 and TRBJ1-2; D perhaps matches TRBD1 (5 bases). V was clipped by 6 bases and J by 7 bases, with 21 bases between them. Germline CDR1 reads MNHEY; CDR2 reads SVGAGI. CDR3 size: 15 residues. CDR3: CASRTLGRRAIGYTF. As DNA, the CDR3 is TGTGCCAGCAGGACTTTGGGGCGTAGGGCTATTGGCTACACCTTC.

The gene calls are TRBV28 and TRBJ2-7; 9 bases line up with TRBD1. Germline CDR1 and CDR2: MDHEN and SYDVKM. This CDR3 has 15 amino acids. Germline trimming cut 5 bases from V and 4 bases from J; bases unmatched to any gene: 9. CDR3 nucleotide sequence: TGTGCCAGCAGTAAATCCGGGACAGGGATGTACGAGCAGTACTTC. It specifies CASSKSGTGMYEQYF.

The chain has TRBV19 and TRBJ1-5; D ambiguous. The CDR3 runs 12 residues. The V end was cut by 2 bases, the J end by 7 bases, with 6 bases between. Germline V gene data show CDR1 as LNHDA and CDR2 as SQIVND (reference sequence). CDR3 region: CASSIRVQPQHF. Here the CDR3 DNA reads TGTGCCAGTAGTATACGGGTACAGCCCCAGCATTTT.